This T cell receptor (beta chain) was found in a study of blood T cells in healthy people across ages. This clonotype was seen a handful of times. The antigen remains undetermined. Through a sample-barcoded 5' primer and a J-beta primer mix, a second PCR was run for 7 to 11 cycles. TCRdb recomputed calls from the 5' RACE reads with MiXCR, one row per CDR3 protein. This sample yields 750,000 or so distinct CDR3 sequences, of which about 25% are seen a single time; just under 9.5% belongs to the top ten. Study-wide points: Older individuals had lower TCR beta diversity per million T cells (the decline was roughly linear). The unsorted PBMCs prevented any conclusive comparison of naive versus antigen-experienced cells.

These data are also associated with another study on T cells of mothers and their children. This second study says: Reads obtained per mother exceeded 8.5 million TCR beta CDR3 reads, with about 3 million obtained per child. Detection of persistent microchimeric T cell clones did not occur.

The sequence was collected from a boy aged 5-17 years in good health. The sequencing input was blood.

The CDR3 nucleotides are TGTTGTGCCGTCGCTAGCGGCACAGATACGCAGTATTTT. Its protein is CCAVASGTDTQYF. The rearrangement joins TRBV28 to TRBJ2-3; a possible D gene is TRBD2 (6 bases). CDR1 is MDHEN, CDR2 SYDVKM, per germline. This CDR3 spans 13 amino acids.